The text below deals with one T cell receptor (beta chain). The antigen is not known. Each TRB cDNA library was prepared by 5' RACE (with UMI labels). TCRdb re-called the 5' RACE reads and gives one entry per CDR3 protein, without DNA. This table lists about 150,000 distinct CDR3 sequences. The data were taken from a study of CXCR3-negative and CXCR3-positive naive CD8 T cells. Study overall: Each library gave roughly 1.4 +/- 0.3 million of approximately 130 million TRB reads. Study outcomes and limitations: Diversity proved comparably high across both naive subsets and much lower in memory CD8+ cells. Researchers report that CXCR3-positive naive cells carry more hydrophobic TRB CDR3s than CXCR3-negative naive cells. Naive subsets did not differ in surface CD5, and the authors estimated TCR strength using properties of the TRB CDR3.

300,000 to 350,000 cells per CD8+ T cell subset were flow-sorted in triplicate. Germline V CDR1 and CDR2: SGHVS, FNYEAQ. The CDR3 consists of 15 residues. The sequence derives from a human donor in good health. Some clones in this sample may be carry-over from other donors' samples. Sequencing was carried out using naive CXCR3+ CD8+ T cells from blood. Subset specified: CD45RO-CCR7+CD27+CD95- naive CD8+ T cells expressing CXCR3 (TNR3+). V gene TRBV7-6 combines with J gene TRBJ1-1; TCRdb proposes TRBD1, but this gene call is untestable without DNA. CDR3: CASSPTQGAVTEAFF. The full variable domain, in which reference TRBV7-6 and TRBJ1-1 provide the parts outside the CDR3, is GAGVSQSPRYKVTKRGQDVALRCDPISGHVSLYWYRQALGQGPEFLTYFNYEAQQDKSGLPNDRFSAERPEGSISTLTIQRTEQRDSAMYRCASSPTQGAVTEAFFGQGTRLTVV.